A single T cell receptor (beta chain) is shown here with its context. A few counts support this clone. Which antigen it targets is not known. Base qualities are not at hand, and no much larger clone is one base apart. This entry belongs to a study of cytomegalovirus exposure and HLA in healthy donors (dated by TCRdb to about 2017). Regarding the study in general: According to an earlier analysis of 587 of the donors, about 179 million T cells yielded 90 million to 140 million unique TCR beta sequences and about 280 Gb of sequence data. In a later analysis, previously published TCR beta repertoires from 500 to 750 donors were re-analyzed and high-resolution HLA genotyping was added so that TCR occurrence patterns could be studied. Every repertoire in the discovery cohort had been generated on one and the same sequencing platform. Both class I and class II loci were covered by HLA typing, at four-digit resolution. In the later analysis, no new phenotypic data were used to find candidate immune exposures; instead, reliance was placed on TCR beta sequences and their occurrence across donors. Of the 300 to 500 genotyped donors, roughly 76% were placed in the genetic ancestry cluster associated with self-reported Caucasian donors. In addition to the first cohort of 650 to 750 subjects, a separate validation cohort of approximately 130 different subjects was used. To decide whether each TCR beta V gene segment behaved as functional or pseudogenic, an earlier analysis of some 540 of the donors relied on high-throughput TCR beta sequencing. The T cell repertoires of around 730 subjects were profiled by immunosequencing and related to cytomegalovirus serostatus. An early release that covered about 640 HLA-typed donors contained 300 to 350 gigabases of sequencing data and around 85 million unique TCR sequences. Because of strong linkage in the cohort, roughly five DR-DQ haplotypes were treated as single units for association and clustering. Typing coverage differed by locus: A, B, C, DRB1 and DQB1 were typed in about 629-640 donors, DQA1 in 522, DPA1 in 600 to 610, and DPB1 in approximately 450. The study aimed to test whether signatures of past pathogen exposure could be identified by cataloging public T cell receptors. Donor age, sex, ethnicity and CMV serostatus were compiled together with the repertoire data. High-throughput TCR immunosequencing, statistical association of individual TCRs with disease status, and machine learning were combined to predict cytomegalovirus infection status. A later genetic analysis took genome-wide SNP genotypes for about 55% of the roughly 700 donors and used that subset as a discovery cohort. Among over 350 genotyped donors of the cohort, an average of around 240,000 unique TCR beta nucleotide sequences were sequenced per donor, approximately 20% of them non-productive. The research as a whole found: In a later analysis, several top co-occurrence clusters were reported to appear linked to parvovirus B19, influenza, CMV and Epstein-Barr virus. Broadly in line with IMGT annotations, most TCR beta V segments showed up in productive rearrangements about 90% or about 30% of the time in an earlier analysis of 587 of the donors. According to a later analysis, most CMV-associated TCR beta chains appeared to be HLA-restricted, and the HLA associations seemed to be driven largely by CMV exposure. A later genetic analysis reported fewer N-insertions in productive TCRs among donors in an Asian-associated ancestry cluster than the roughly 700-donor mean. A further reported finding was that TCR beta sequences accurately predicted the HLA-A and HLA-B alleles for most subjects in the first cohort. Presence/absence analyses assumed roughly uniform sequencing depth across donors, an assumption that may not hold. At a false discovery rate of 0.05, a later analysis linked about 17,000 TCR beta sequences to specific HLA alleles. In a later analysis, HLA-associated TCR beta chains showed more clonal expansion and lower generation probabilities than non-associated chains that were equally common. Most TCR sequences were observed very rarely across donors, whereas some public TCRs were present in many individuals. An association between a missense DCLRE1C variant and V-gene and J-gene trimming of TCR beta chains was found in a later genetic analysis and replicated in an independent cohort. Because HLA typing was missing for some donors at each locus, association tests included only the typed subset. This cohort had only TCR beta chains sequenced, and the lack of alpha or paired-chain data limited which features could be detected. The study listed 150 to 200 TCR beta chains as associated with cytomegalovirus. According to a later analysis, TCR association rates differed among HLA loci, with DRB1 alleles showing the most associated TCRs and HLA-C alleles showing the fewest. Linkage disequilibrium might explain the correlated functional status among segregating V segments, but an unknown experimental factor could not be ruled out. Some IMGT-functional V segments, including TRBV6-2 and TRBV6-3, could not be distinguished by the 87-base-pair reads and were therefore excluded. It was suggested by the authors that the approach could potentially be generalized to other disease states and immunological phenotypes. The classifier was reported to diagnose cytomegalovirus status with high specificity and sensitivity in both the original cohort and the validation cohort. Immune exposure information for the cohort was limited to CMV serostatus. When HLA alleles, especially DR and DQ, strongly co-occurred, attributing TCR associations to individual alleles was difficult. In vitro tests confirmed that three of the cytomegalovirus-associated TCR beta chains recognize cytomegalovirus antigens. Because counts were too low, roughly 18 rarely observed V segments, including chromosome 9 orphons, were left out of the earlier analysis of approximately 500 of the donors. A cluster of highly shared sequence variants was judged likely to be a technical artifact of the sequencing pipeline.

There are 11 amino acids in the CDR3, from cysteine to phenylalanine inclusive. Of all the DNA, just the CDR3 is kept, 33 bases in frame from base 1. Via the germline V gene (reference sequence), CDR1 is MNHNY and CDR2 SVGAGI. V is reduced by 6 bases and J by 9 bases, leaving a spacing of 9 bases between them. The cohort comprised under 700 healthy bone marrow donors. All cohort members were sampled while nominally healthy, although unrecorded immune exposures were likely present. The donor tested CMV seronegative, placing the donor among the 350 or so seronegative members of the cohort. A peripheral blood sample was provided by each donor, and peripheral blood mononuclear cells were used for TCR beta sequencing. Genomic DNA was extracted from the blood cell samples with the Qiagen DNeasy Blood Extraction Kit. The method was the immunoSEQ multiplex PCR assay. For the multiplex PCR, a mixture combining 60 forward primers for TCR Vbeta segments and 13 reverse primers for TCR Jbeta segments was used. A multiplex PCR assay on genomic DNA amplified the CDR3 region of rearranged TCR beta genes. On the Illumina HiSeq System, the amplified TCR beta libraries were sequenced as 87-base-pair reads. On the authors' methods: In a later analysis, tens of millions of unique TCR beta chains were counted across the approximately 620 repertoires, and around 10 million of these chains were shared by at least two donors. To remove PCR and sequencing errors, raw reads were error-corrected and collapsed into unique sequences using a nearest-neighbor algorithm that merged closely related sequences. Alignment of CDR3 sequences to IMGT reference sequences was used to assign V, D and J gene segments. For a sequence to be retained, a match of at least six nucleotides was required to both a V gene segment and a J gene segment. A rearrangement counted as productive if the CDR3 had no stop codons and remained in frame with V and J, and every other rearrangement counted as non-productive. CDR3 was defined by IMGT convention, running from the second conserved V-encoded cysteine to the conserved J-encoded phenylalanine. The earlier analysis of a few hundred of the donors excluded sequences that lacked an unambiguous match to a single V gene segment. In an earlier analysis of 450 to 700 of the donors, V segments were called functional above 56.7% productive rearrangements and were called segregating when the between-donor standard deviation exceeded 5%. A statistical classification framework was built to diagnose cytomegalovirus status from the catalog of TCR beta chain sequences. In a later analysis, TCR nucleotide sequences were compared against IMGT/GENE-DB human TR gene sequences so that V and J genes could be assigned. Using the TCRdist pipeline, a later analysis assigned CDR3 sequences along with most-parsimonious VDJ recombination scenarios. In a later analysis, each TCR beta chain was defined by its CDR3 amino acid sequence together with its V-gene family, and reads lacking a unique V-gene family were excluded. In a later analysis, 500 to 650 highly shared, low-generation-probability nucleotide sequences were removed to address suspected cross-contamination and a sequencing artifact. In a later analysis, a clonal expansion index for each public chain was calculated from normalized within-repertoire ranks of inferred template counts. A later analysis computed generation probabilities with a VDJ recombination model fitted to out-of-frame rearrangements, and checked the results against IGoR. In a later analysis, hypergeometric tests were used to score TCR-TCR, TCR-HLA and TCR-CMV co-occurrence, with a repertoire-size bias correction applied to TCR pairs. To estimate false discovery rates, a later analysis permuted the HLA or CMV assignments 20 times. In a later analysis, co-occurring TCRs were grouped using DBSCAN, and TCRdist sequence similarity was added for clustering within HLA-allele-positive subsets. Repertoires with fewer than 30,000 or more than 120,000 public chains, plus five repertoires with anomalous nucleotide sharing, were excluded from co-occurrence clustering. As stored in TCRdb, this immuneACCESS dataset retains in-frame rearrangements with V and J assigned. A fraction of the clones does not appear; measured against another copy, unresolved V genes explain less than half of the discrepancy, and the remainder lacks a known reason. Clonal size and the V and J genes are those of that table, whereas D and trimming came from the DNA. This sample comprises more than 150,000 clones, 77% of them detected only once. The top ten hold approximately 1.5% of the sample.

The source material was PBMCs. The clonotype comes from a man in his late teens or twenties in good health and CMV-seronegative. The chain uses TRBV6-6 and TRBJ1-5; TRBD1 is possibly the D segment (5 matching bases). This receptor has the CDR3 CASSYQGPQHF. In nucleotide form, the sequence is TGTGCCAGCAGCTACCAGGGGCCCCAGCATTTT.